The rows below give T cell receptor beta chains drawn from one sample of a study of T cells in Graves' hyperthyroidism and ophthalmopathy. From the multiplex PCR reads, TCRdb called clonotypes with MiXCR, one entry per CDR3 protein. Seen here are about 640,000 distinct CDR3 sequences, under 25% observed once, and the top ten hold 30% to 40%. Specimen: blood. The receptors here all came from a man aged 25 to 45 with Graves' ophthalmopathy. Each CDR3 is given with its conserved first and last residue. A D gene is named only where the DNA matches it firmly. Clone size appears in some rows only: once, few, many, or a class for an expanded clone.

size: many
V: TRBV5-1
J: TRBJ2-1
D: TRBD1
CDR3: CASRTGTGSYNEQFF
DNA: TGCGCCAGCAGGACCGGGACAGGGTCCTACAATGAGCAGTTCTTC

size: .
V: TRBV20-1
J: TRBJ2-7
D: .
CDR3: CSARSRARSSYEQYF
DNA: TGCAGTGCTAGATCGAGGGCTAGAAGCTCCTACGAGCAGTACTTC

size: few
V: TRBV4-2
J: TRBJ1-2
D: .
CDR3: CASSQDPQTYGYTF
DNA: TGTGCCAGCAGCCAAGATCCCCAGACCTATGGCTACACCTTC

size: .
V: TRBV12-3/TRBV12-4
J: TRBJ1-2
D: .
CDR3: CASSLKTANYGYTF
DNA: TGTGCCAGCAGTTTAAAGACAGCTAACTATGGCTACACCTTC

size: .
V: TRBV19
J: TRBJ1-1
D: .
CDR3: CASSMIPQLNTEAFF
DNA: TGTGCCAGTAGTATGATACCCCAATTGAACACTGAAGCTTTCTTT

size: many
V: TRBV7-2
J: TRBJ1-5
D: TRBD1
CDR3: CASSLAGTGQPQHF
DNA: TGTGCCAGCAGCTTAGCAGGGACAGGTCAGCCCCAGCATTTT

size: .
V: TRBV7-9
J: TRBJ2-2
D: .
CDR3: CASSLTVSEGPGELFF
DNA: TGTGCCAGCAGCTTAACTGTCTCTGAGGGCCCCGGGGAGCTGTTTTTT

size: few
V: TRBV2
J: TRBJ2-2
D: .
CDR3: CASYRKTGELFF
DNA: TGTGCCAGTTATAGAAAGACCGGGGAGCTGTTTTTT

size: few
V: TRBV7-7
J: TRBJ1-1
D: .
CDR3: CASTQMDPSLEAFF
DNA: TGTGCTAGCACCCAAATGGACCCCTCCCTTGAAGCTTTCTTT

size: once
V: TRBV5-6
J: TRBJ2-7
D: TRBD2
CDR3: CASSSPTKLAERGHEQYF
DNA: TGTGCCAGCAGCAGTCCGACCAAACTTGCCGAGCGGGGTCACGAGCAGTACTTC

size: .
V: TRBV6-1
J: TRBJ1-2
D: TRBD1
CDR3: CASIRNWTGRNYGYTF
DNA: TGTGCCAGCATCCGCAACTGGACAGGGAGAAACTATGGCTACACCTTC

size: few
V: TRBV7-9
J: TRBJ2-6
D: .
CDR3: CASSLGSTGSGANVLTF
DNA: TGTGCCAGCAGCTTAGGTAGTACCGGCTCTGGGGCCAACGTCCTGACTTTC

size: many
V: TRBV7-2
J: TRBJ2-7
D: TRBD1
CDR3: CASTQGFGEEQYF
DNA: TGTGCCAGCACACAGGGGTTCGGTGAGGAGCAGTACTTC

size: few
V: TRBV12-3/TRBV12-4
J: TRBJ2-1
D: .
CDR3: CASSTVPTDYNEQFF
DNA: TGTGCCAGCAGTACCGTCCCGACGGATTACAATGAGCAGTTCTTC

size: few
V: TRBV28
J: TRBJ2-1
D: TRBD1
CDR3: CASSLMRGQGHDEQFF
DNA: TGTGCCAGCAGTTTAATGCGGGGACAGGGTCACGATGAGCAGTTCTTC

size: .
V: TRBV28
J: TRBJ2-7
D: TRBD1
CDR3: CASSPGTGAFYEQYF
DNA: TGTGCCAGCAGCCCTGGGACAGGGGCGTTCTACGAGCAGTACTTC

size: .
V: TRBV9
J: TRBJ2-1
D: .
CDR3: CASSSSVQFNNEQFF
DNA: TGTGCCAGCAGCTCGTCGGTACAGTTCAACAATGAGCAGTTCTTC

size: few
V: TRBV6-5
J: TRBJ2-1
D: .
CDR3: CASSYTDRRGEQFF
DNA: TGTGCCAGCAGTTACACAGATCGAAGAGGTGAGCAGTTCTTC

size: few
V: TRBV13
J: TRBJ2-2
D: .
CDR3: CASSFKGWTGELFF
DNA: TGTGCCAGCAGCTTTAAAGGGTGGACCGGGGAGCTGTTTTTT

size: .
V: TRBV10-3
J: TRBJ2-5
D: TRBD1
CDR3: CAISESSHRGKETQYF
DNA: TGTGCCATCAGTGAGTCCTCACACAGGGGGAAGGAGACCCAGTACTTC

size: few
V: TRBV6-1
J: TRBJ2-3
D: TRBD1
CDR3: CASSADRGGGDTQYF
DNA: TGTGCCAGCAGTGCCGACAGGGGCGGTGGAGATACGCAGTATTTT

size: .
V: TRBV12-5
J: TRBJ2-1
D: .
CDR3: CASGRGLGEQFF
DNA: TGTGCTAGTGGCAGGGGCCTGGGTGAGCAGTTCTTC

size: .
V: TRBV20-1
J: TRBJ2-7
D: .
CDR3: CSVKQGFYEQYF
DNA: TGCAGTGTCAAACAGGGATTCTACGAGCAGTACTTC

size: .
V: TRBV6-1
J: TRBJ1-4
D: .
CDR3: CASSRKANEKLFF
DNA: TGTGCCAGCTCCCGGAAAGCGAATGAAAAACTGTTTTTT

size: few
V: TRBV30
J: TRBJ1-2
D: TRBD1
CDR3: CAWSVRGRGDGYTF
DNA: TGTGCCTGGAGTGTACGGGGCAGGGGGGATGGCTACACCTTC